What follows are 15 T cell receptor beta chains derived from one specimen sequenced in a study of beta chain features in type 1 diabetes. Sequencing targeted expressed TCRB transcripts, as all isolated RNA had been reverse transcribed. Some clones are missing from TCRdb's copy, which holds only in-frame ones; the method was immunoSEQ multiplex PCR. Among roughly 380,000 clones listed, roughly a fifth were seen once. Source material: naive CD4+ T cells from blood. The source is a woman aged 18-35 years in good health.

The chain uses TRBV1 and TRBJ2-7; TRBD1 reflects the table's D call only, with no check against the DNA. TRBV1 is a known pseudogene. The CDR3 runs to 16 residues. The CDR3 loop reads CTSSPKAIKSGYEQYF. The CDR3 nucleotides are TGCACCAGCAGCCCGAAAGCCATCAAGTCAGGTTACGAGCAGTACTTC.

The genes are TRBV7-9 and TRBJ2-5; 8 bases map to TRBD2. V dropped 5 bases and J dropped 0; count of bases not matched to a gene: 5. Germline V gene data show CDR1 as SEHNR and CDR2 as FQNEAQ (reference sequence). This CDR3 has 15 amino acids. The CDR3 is CASSPKLADQETQYF. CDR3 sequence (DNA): TGTGCCAGCAGCCCAAAACTAGCGGACCAAGAGACCCAGTACTTC.

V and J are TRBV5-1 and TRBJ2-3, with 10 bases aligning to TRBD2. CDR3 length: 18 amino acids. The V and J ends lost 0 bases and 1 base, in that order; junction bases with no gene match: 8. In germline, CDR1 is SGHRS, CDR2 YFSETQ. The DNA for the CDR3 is TGCGCCAGCAGCTTGGGGCCGGCCCTAGCGGGGGGCACAGATACGCAGTATTTT. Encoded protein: CASSLGPALAGGTDTQYF.

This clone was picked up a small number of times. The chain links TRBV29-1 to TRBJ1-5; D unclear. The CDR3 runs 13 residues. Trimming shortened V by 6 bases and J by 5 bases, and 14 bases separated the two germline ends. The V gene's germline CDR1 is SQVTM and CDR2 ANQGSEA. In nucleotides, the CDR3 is TGCAGCGTGCGGCAGTCGGGAGATCAGCCCCAGCATTTT. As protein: CSVRQSGDQPQHF.

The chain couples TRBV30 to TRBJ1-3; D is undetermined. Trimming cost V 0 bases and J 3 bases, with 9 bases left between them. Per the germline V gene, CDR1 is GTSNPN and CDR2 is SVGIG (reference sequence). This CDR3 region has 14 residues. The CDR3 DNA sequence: TGTGCCTGGAGTGTACGGGGTGGTGGAAACACCATATATTTT. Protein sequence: CAWSVRGGGNTIYF. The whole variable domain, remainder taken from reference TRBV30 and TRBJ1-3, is SQTIHQWPATLVQPVGSPLSLECTVEGTSNPNLYWYRQAAGRGLQLLFYSVGIGQISSEVPQNLSASRPQDRQFILSSKKLLLSDSGFYLCAWSVRGGGNTIYFGEGSWLTVV.

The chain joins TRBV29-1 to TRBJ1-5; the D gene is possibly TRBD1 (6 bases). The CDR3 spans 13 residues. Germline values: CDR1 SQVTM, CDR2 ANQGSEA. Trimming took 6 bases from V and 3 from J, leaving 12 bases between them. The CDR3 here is CSVTTGTNQPQHF. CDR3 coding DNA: TGCAGCGTGACGACAGGTACCAATCAGCCCCAGCATTTT. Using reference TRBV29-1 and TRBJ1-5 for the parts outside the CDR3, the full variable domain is SAVISQKPSRDICQRGTSLTIQCQVDSQVTMMFWYRQQPGQSLTLIATANQGSEATYESGFVIDKFPISRPNLTFSTLTVSNMSPEDSSIYLCSVTTGTNQPQHFGDGTRLSIL.

The CDR3 nucleotides are TGTGCCATCAGTGCTAGGGGAACCTACGAGCAGTACTTC. Translation: CAISARGTYEQYF. This sequence joins TRBV10-3 and TRBJ2-7, with TRBD1 as a possible D gene (5 bases). The V and J ends lost 4 bases and 2 bases respectively, with 9 bases between them. The CDR3 loop spans 13 amino acids. Germline-derived CDR1 and CDR2 are ENHRY and SYGVKD.

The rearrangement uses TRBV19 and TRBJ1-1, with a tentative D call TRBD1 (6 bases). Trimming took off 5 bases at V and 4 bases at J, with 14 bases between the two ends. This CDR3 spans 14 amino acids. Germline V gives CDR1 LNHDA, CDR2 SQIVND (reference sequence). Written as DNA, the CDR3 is TGTGCCAGTAGTTACAGGGCGCGCCCCACTGAAGCTTTCTTT. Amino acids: CASSYRARPTEAFF.

The CDR3 here is CASKTLNTEAFF. CDR3 coding DNA: TGCGCCAGCAAGACATTGAACACTGAAGCTTTCTTT. The chain recombines TRBV4-1 with TRBJ1-1, with D unclear. The V gene lost 7 bases and the J gene lost 0 bases, with 6 bases spanning the gap. CDR1 and CDR2 (germline): MGHRA, YSYEKL. The CDR3 contains 12 residues.

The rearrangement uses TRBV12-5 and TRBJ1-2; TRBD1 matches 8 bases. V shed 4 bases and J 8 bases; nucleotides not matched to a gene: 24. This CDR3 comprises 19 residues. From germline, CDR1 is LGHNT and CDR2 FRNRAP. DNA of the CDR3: TGTGCTAGTGGTTCCAGACCTGGGGGACAGGCTTACGAAGCGGGCGGCTACACCTTC. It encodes CASGSRPGGQAYEAGGYTF.

The CDR3 DNA is TGTGCCAGCAGACACGCCGAGGACAGGGCTTCACCCCTCCACTTT. Protein product: CASRHAEDRASPLHF. The chain couples TRBV5-4 to TRBJ1-6; 8 nucleotides line up with TRBD1. The V gene end was trimmed by 5 bases and the J gene end by 9 bases; junction bases not matched to a gene: 10. The CDR3 extends over 15 amino acids. Germline values: CDR1 SGHNT, CDR2 YYREEE (reference sequence).

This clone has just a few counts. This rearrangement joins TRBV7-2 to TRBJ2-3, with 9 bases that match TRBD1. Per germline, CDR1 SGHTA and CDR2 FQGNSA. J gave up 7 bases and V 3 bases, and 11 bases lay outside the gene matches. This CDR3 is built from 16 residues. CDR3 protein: CASSLDGTGTTNTQYF. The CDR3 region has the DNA TGTGCCAGCAGCTTGGACGGGACAGGGACAACAAATACGCAGTATTTT.

DNA of the CDR3: TGTGCCAGCAGTTCTCAGGGCCTACCGCCCCCAGATACGCAGTATTTT. It is translated as CASSSQGLPPPDTQYF. V usage is TRBV28 and J usage is TRBJ2-3; possibly TRBD1 for D (5 bases). V lost 4 bases, J lost 4 bases, and 18 bases lay in between. Germline values: CDR1 MDHEN, CDR2 SYDVKM. There are 16 residues in the CDR3.

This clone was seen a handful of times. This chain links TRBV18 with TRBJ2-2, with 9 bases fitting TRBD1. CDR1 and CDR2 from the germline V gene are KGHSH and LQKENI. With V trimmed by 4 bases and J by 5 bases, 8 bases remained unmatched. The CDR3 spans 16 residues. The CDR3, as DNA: TGTGCCAGCTCACAATCAGGACAGGGGTCTACCGGGGAGCTGTTTTTT. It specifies CASSQSGQGSTGELFF.

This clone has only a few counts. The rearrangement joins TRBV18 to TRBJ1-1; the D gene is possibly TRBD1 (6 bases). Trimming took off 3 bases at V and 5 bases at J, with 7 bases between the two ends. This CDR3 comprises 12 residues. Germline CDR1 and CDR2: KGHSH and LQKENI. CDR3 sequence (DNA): TGTGCCAGCTCACCTGACAGGACTGAAGCTTTCTTT. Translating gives CASSPDRTEAFF.